A selection of T cell receptor beta chains follows, all from one sample in a study of cytomegalovirus exposure and HLA in healthy donors. Here immunoSEQ multiplex PCR was the method, and the copy in TCRdb shows in-frame clones only, minus some. The sample has approximately 120,000 clones, around 78% seen once. The sequenced material came from PBMCs. The origin of the receptors is a woman between 40 and 50 years old in good health and CMV-seronegative. Each CDR3 is given with its conserved first and last residue. D genes are given only for firm matches. For some rows the clone size is stated as once, few or many, or as a class when expanded; others skip it.

clone size	V gene	J gene	D gene	CDR3 length	CDR3 protein	CDR3 DNA
-	TRBV14	TRBJ2-1	TRBD2	15	CASSQVSGRYNEQFF	TGTGCCAGCAGCCAAGTTAGCGGGAGGTACAATGAGCAGTTCTTC
-	TRBV12-2	TRBJ2-7	-	12	CASRLRGYEQYF	TGTGCAAGTCGCTTAAGGGGGTACGAGCAGTACTTC
-	TRBV25-1	TRBJ2-7	TRBD2	16	CASSDSTPSGAYEQYF	TGTGCCAGCAGTGATTCAACGCCTAGCGGGGCCTACGAGCAGTACTTC
-	TRBV28	TRBJ2-5	-	14	CASSHPDRRETQYF	TGTGCCAGCAGTCACCCTGACAGGCGGGAGACCCAGTACTTC
few	TRBV6-5	TRBJ1-2	-	15	CASSYDLAGAKRYTF	TGTGCCAGCAGTTACGACCTGGCGGGGGCAAAGCGCTACACCTTC
-	TRBV28	TRBJ2-5	-	15	CASSLGGTAQETQYF	TGTGCCAGCAGTTTGGGTGGCACAGCCCAAGAGACCCAGTACTTC
-	TRBV7-3	TRBJ2-3	TRBD1	14	CASSVTGGPDTQYF	TGTGCCAGCAGCGTTACAGGGGGACCAGATACGCAGTATTTT
-	TRBV18	TRBJ2-5	TRBD1	15	CASSPPDRGSETQYF	TGTGCCAGCTCACCCCCAGACAGGGGATCTGAGACCCAGTACTTC
-	TRBV10-2	TRBJ1-6	TRBD1	14	CASSGQGARSPLHF	TGCGCCAGCAGCGGACAGGGGGCTCGGTCACCCCTCCACTTT
few	TRBV19	TRBJ1-4	TRBD1	15	CATRDRGAGNEKLFF	TGTGCCACCCGGGACAGGGGCGCGGGTAATGAAAAACTGTTTTTT
-	TRBV4-1	TRBJ2-3	TRBD1	15	CASSHPQGVTDTQYF	TGCGCCAGCAGCCACCCACAGGGGGTAACAGATACGCAGTATTTT
-	TRBV5-5	TRBJ1-2	-	14	CASSLEVYREYFLF	TGTGCCAGCAGCTTGGAGGTATACAGGGAATATTTCCTCTTC
once	TRBV5-1	TRBJ2-4	TRBD2	16	CASSQLLAGVKNIQYF	TGCGCCAGCAGCCAGCTACTAGCGGGAGTCAAAAACATTCAGTACTTC
-	TRBV7-9	TRBJ2-7	TRBD2	16	CASSPSKAGGNYEQYF	TGTGCCAGCAGCCCATCGAAAGCGGGAGGGAACTACGAGCAGTACTTC
few	TRBV4-1	TRBJ1-1	-	15	CASSHVQSGNTEAFF	TGCGCCAGCAGCCACGTACAGTCAGGGAACACTGAAGCTTTCTTT
-	TRBV5-1	TRBJ2-1	TRBD2	17	CASSLSVSGGRASEQFF	TGCGCCAGCAGCTTAAGTGTTTCTGGCGGGAGGGCGAGTGAGCAGTTCTTC
-	TRBV28	TRBJ2-7	-	13	CASSFEETSEQYF	TGTGCCAGCAGTTTCGAGGAAACTAGCGAGCAGTACTTC
once	TRBV2	TRBJ2-7	TRBD1	12	CAGRDRGSEQYF	TGTGCCGGCCGGGACAGGGGAAGCGAGCAGTACTTC
once	TRBV7-3	TRBJ2-2	TRBD2	18	CASSSRLAGGIGTGELFF	TGTGCCAGCAGCTCGCGACTAGCGGGAGGGATAGGCACCGGGGAGCTGTTTTTT
-	TRBV7-9	TRBJ1-1	-	15	CASSPGDGLNTEAFF	TGTGCCAGCAGCCCAGGGGACGGCTTGAACACTGAAGCTTTCTTT
-	TRBV5-1	TRBJ2-6	TRBD2	16	CASSLTGRTGANVLTF	TGCGCCAGCAGCCTCACCGGGAGGACTGGGGCCAACGTCCTGACTTTC
-	TRBV5-1	TRBJ2-2	TRBD2	16	CASSPRTSGNTGELFF	TGCGCCAGCAGCCCCCGGACTAGCGGAAACACCGGGGAGCTGTTTTTT
-	TRBV5-4	TRBJ2-6	-	18	CASSLEAGAPFGANGLTF	TGTGCCAGCAGCTTGGAGGCAGGGGCTCCCTTTGGGGCCAACGGCCTGACTTTC
-	TRBV19	TRBJ2-1	TRBD2	15	CASSISGGGNNEQFF	TGTGCCAGTAGTATTAGCGGGGGCGGGAACAATGAGCAGTTCTTC